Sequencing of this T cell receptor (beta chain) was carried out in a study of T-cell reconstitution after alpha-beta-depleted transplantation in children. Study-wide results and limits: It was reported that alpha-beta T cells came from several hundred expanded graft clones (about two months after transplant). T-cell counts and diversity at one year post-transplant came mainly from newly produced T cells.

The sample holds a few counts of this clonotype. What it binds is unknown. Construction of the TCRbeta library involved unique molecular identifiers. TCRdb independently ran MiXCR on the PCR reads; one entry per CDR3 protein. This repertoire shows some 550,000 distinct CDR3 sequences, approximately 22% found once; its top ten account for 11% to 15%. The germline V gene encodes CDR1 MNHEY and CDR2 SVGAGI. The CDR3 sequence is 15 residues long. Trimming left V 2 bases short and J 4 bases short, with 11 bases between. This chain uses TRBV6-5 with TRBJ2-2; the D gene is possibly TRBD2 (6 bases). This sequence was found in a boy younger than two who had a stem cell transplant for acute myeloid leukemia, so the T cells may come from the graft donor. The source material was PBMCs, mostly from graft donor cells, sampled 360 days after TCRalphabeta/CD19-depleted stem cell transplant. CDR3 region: CASSYGGSSTGELFF. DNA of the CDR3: TGTGCCAGCAGTTACGGAGGGTCCAGCACCGGGGAGCTGTTTTTT.